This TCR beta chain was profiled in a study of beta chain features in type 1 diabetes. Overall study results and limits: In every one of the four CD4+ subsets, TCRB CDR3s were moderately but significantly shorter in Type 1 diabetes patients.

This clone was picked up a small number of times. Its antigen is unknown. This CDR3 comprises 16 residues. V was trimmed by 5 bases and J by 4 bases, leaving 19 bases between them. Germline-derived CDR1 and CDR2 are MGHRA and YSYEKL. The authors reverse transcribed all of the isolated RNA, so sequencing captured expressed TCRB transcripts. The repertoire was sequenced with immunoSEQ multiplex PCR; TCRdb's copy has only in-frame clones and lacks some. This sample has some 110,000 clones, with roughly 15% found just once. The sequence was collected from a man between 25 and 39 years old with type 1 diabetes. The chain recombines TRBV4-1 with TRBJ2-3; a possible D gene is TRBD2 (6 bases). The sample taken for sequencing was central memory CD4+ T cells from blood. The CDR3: CASSWSAGLSPDTQYF. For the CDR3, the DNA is TGCGCCAGCAGCTGGAGTGCGGGGTTATCACCAGATACGCAGTATTTT.